These T cell receptor beta chains were read from a single sample in a study of blood T cell repertoires in COVID-19. TCRdb's table, derived via immunoSEQ multiplex PCR, lists solely in-frame clones and lacks some. The table has fewer than 250,000 clones, 86% seen once; the top ten hold approximately 25%. Sequencing used PBMCs or T cells enriched from blood (not recorded which). The receptors stem from a woman aged 40-49 years in a cohort exposed to, infected with or recovered from COVID-19 (not recorded which). Both conserved end residues are part of each CDR3. The D gene is left open where the match is weak. Only some rows state a clone size, as once, few, many or a class for expanded clones.

.,TRBV4-3,TRBJ2-7,TRBD2,TGCGCCAGCAGCCAGGGCCTCGGTAGCGGGGCCTACGAGCAGTACTTC,CASSQGLGSGAYEQYF
.,TRBV7-9,TRBJ2-3,.,TGTGCCAGCAGCTTAATAACAGGGACAGATACGCAGTATTTT,CASSLITGTDTQYF
.,TRBV12-1,TRBJ1-5,.,TGTGCCAGCAGCTTACCTTGCAGGGAGGGCAATCAGCCCCAGCATTTT,CASSLPCREGNQPQHF
few,TRBV7-9,TRBJ2-7,.,TGTGCCAGCAGCTTTGGGGGCCATCCCTACGAGCAGTACTTC,CASSFGGHPYEQYF
.,TRBV7-9,TRBJ2-1,TRBD2,TGTGCCAGCAGCTTACCCCGCCAGGGCGGGAGGAACAATGAGCAGTTCTTC,CASSLPRQGGRNNEQFF
.,TRBV19,TRBJ1-2,.,TGTGCCAGTAAACCGGACAGCGATGGCTACACCTTC,CASKPDSDGYTF
.,TRBV14,TRBJ2-1,.,TGTGCCAGCAGCCAACCGTGGCAGTCGATACATGAGCAGTTCTTC,CASSQPWQSIHEQFF
.,TRBV3-1/TRBV3-2,TRBJ1-3,.,TGTGCCAGCAGCCAAGATGGGGGGGCAGGTGGAAACACCATATATTTT,CASSQDGGAGGNTIYF
.,TRBV5-1,TRBJ1-5,.,TGCGCCAGCAGCTTGCAGCCAGGGGATGATCAGCCCCAGCATTTT,CASSLQPGDDQPQHF
.,TRBV30,TRBJ2-7,TRBD2,TGTGCCTGGAGAGCCGGGACTAGCGGGACCTACGAGCAGTACTTC,CAWRAGTSGTYEQYF
.,TRBV19,TRBJ2-5,TRBD2,TGTGCCAGTAGTACCCAGGGAGGGCTTGAGACCCAGTACTTC,CASSTQGGLETQYF
.,TRBV13,TRBJ2-3,TRBD2,TGTGCCAGCAGCCCGGGACTAGCGGGTCGGACTAGCACAGATACGCAGTATTTT,CASSPGLAGRTSTDTQYF
.,TRBV3-1/TRBV3-2,TRBJ2-2,.,TGTGCCAGCAGCCAAGAACTAGCTTACACCGGGGAGCTGTTTTTT,CASSQELAYTGELFF
.,TRBV5-4,TRBJ2-5,.,TGTGCCAGCAGCCGGGGGGCCCTTGGAGCGTACGAAGAGACCCAGTACTTC,CASSRGALGAYEETQYF
.,TRBV7-2,TRBJ2-7,.,TGTGCCAGCAGCTTAGCCGCCGGGAGCTCCTACGAGCAGTACTTC,CASSLAAGSSYEQYF
.,TRBV29-1,TRBJ1-5,TRBD1,TGCAGCGCCGCCGGGACAGGGGTGGAGTGGAATCAGCCCCAGCATTTT,CSAAGTGVEWNQPQHF
few,TRBV24-1,TRBJ2-5,TRBD2,TGTGCCACCAGTGATTTCGCTAGCGGGAGCTCGGGAGAGACCCAGTACTTC,CATSDFASGSSGETQYF
.,TRBV7-9,TRBJ2-5,.,TGTGCCAGCAGCTTAGCGCGCAGTGGGCCGGCCCAAGAGACCCAGTACTTC,CASSLARSGPAQETQYF
.,TRBV19,TRBJ1-1,TRBD1,TGTGCCAGTAGTATACAGGGGGCGAAAGCTTTCTTT,CASSIQGAKAFF
.,TRBV15,TRBJ2-1,TRBD2,TGTGCCACCAGCAGCTACGGGGGGGCCCACAATGAGCAGTTCTTC,CATSSYGGAHNEQFF
few,TRBV10-1,TRBJ1-1,.,TGCGCCAGCAGTGTTGACAACATGAACACTGAAGCTTTCTTT,CASSVDNMNTEAFF
.,TRBV9,TRBJ2-2,TRBD2,TGTGCCAGCAGCGTACCTGGACTAGCGGCGAACACCGGGGAGCTGTTTTTT,CASSVPGLAANTGELFF